One sample yielded the 20 T cell receptor beta chains listed below, sequenced in a study of cytomegalovirus exposure and HLA in healthy donors. Vbeta (60) and Jbeta (13) primers were used in the PCR. Sequencing was performed with immunoSEQ multiplex PCR; in TCRdb, only in-frame clones are kept and a portion is missing. The sample contains about 270,000 clones, roughly 70% of which appear only once. The sequenced material came from PBMCs. All receptors come from a female donor in good health and CMV-seronegative.

This sequence joins TRBV6-1 and TRBJ2-2; D uncertain. The V and J ends lost 6 bases and 7 bases respectively, with 9 bases between them. Germline loops: CDR1 MNHNS, CDR2 SASEGT. The CDR3 runs 12 residues. This chain's CDR3 is CASSLGFGELFF. The CDR3 DNA is TGTGCCAGCAGCCTAGGATTCGGGGAGCTGTTTTTT.

V gene TRBV9 combines with J gene TRBJ2-1, with 7 bases aligning to TRBD1. The junction had 7 bases not matched to a gene; V was cut back by 3 bases and J by 7 bases. Germline CDR1 is SGDLS and CDR2 is YYNGEE. The CDR3 consists of 14 residues. The CDR3 sequence is CASSGDRVANEQFF. In DNA, the CDR3 is TGTGCCAGCAGCGGAGACAGGGTGGCGAATGAGCAGTTCTTC. The variable domain in full, completed from reference TRBV9 and TRBJ2-1, reads DSGVTQTPKHLITATGQRVTLRCSPRSGDLSVYWYQQSLDQGLQFLIQYYNGEERAKGNILERFSAQQFPDLHSELNLSSLELGDSALYFCASSGDRVANEQFFGPGTRLTVL.

As regards this clone: One end of the junction does not line up with germline, which may come from a read error. The chain combines TRBV7-7 with TRBJ2-2; 7 bases agree with TRBD1. Germline CDR1 SSHAT, CDR2 FNYEAQ (reference sequence). This CDR3 comprises 15 residues. CDR3 amino acids: CASSPGTENTGELFF. In DNA, the CDR3 is TGTGCTAGCAGCCCGGGGACAGAGAACACCGGGGAGCTGTTTTTT.

The gene calls are TRBV19 and TRBJ1-1; 10 bases map to TRBD1. The CDR3 has 15 residues. In germline, CDR1 is LNHDA, CDR2 SQIVND (reference sequence). Germline trimming cut 10 bases from V and 2 bases from J; bases unmatched to any gene: 10. The CDR3 nucleotides are TGTGCCACTAAGCGACAGGGGGCTCTTAACACTGAAGCTTTCTTT. The encoded protein is CATKRQGALNTEAFF. Looking up the rest from reference TRBV19 and TRBJ1-1 gives the full variable domain: DGGITQSPKYLFRKEGQNVTLSCEQNLNHDAMYWYRQDPGQGLRLIYYSQIVNDFQKGDIAEGYSVSREKKESFPLTVTSAQKNPTAFYLCATKRQGALNTEAFFGQGTRLTVV.

This chain joins TRBV28 and TRBJ2-7, with a weak D call TRBD2 (6 bases). Between the trimmed V and J ends, which lost 7 bases and 4 bases, there was a span of 8 bases. The CDR3 is 11 amino acids. Germline V lookup: CDR1 MDHEN, CDR2 SYDVKM. CDR3 amino acids: CASIGRYEQYF. DNA of the CDR3: TGTGCCAGCATAGGGAGGTACGAGCAGTACTTC.

The J gene is TRBJ2-2, the V gene TRBV7-3; D ambiguous. Germline CDR1 and CDR2: SGHTA and FQGTGA. This CDR3 region has 13 residues. The V end was cut by 4 bases, the J end by 2 bases, with 5 bases between. In DNA form, the CDR3 reads TGTGCCAGCAGCTACGGTAACACCGGGGAGCTGTTTTTT. Translated, it gives CASSYGNTGELFF.

The rearrangement links TRBV5-1 to TRBJ2-7; TRBD2 might be the D (5 bases). Germline CDR1 SGHRS, CDR2 YFSETQ. This CDR3 comprises 14 residues. V was shortened by 2 bases and J by 4 bases, with 13 bases between the two germline ends. This CDR3 reads CASSFEGGRYEQYF. CDR3 DNA: TGCGCCAGCAGCTTCGAGGGCGGCAGGTACGAGCAGTACTTC. The whole variable domain, remainder taken from reference TRBV5-1 and TRBJ2-7, is KAGVTQTPRYLIKTRGQQVTLSCSPISGHRSVSWYQQTPGQGLQFLFEYFSETQRNKGNFPGRFSGRQFSNSRSEMNVSTLELGDSALYLCASSFEGGRYEQYFGPGTRLTVT.

The genes are TRBV5-1 and TRBJ2-3; 10 bases align to TRBD2. The CDR3 totals 16 residues. CDR1 is SGHRS and CDR2 is YFSETQ in the germline V gene. With 4 bases clipped from V and 0 bases from J, the junction kept 5 bases outside the gene matches. CDR3 sequence reads: CASSPGLALSTDTQYF. CDR3 bases: TGCGCCAGCAGCCCGGGACTAGCGTTAAGCACAGATACGCAGTATTTT.

V is TRBV5-6 and J is TRBJ1-3, with TRBD1 matching over 8 bases. Germline V gene sequence: CDR1 SGHDT, CDR2 YYEEEE. The CDR3 totals 16 residues. V lost 4 bases to trimming and J lost 2 bases; unmatched junction nucleotides: 8. CDR3 DNA sequence: TGTGCCAGCAGCCTGGAAGGACAGGGCCCTGGAAACACCATATATTTT. Its translation: CASSLEGQGPGNTIYF. The variable domain in full, with the rest retrieved from reference TRBV5-6 and TRBJ1-3, is DAGVTQSPTHLIKTRGQQVTLRCSPKSGHDTVSWYQQALGQGPQFIFQYYEEEERQRGNFPDRFSGHQFPNYSSELNVNALLLGDSALYLCASSLEGQGPGNTIYFGEGSWLTVV.

A few counts support this clone. The chain is built from TRBV6-1 and TRBJ2-7; TRBD1 matches at 9 bases. V lost 6 bases to trimming and J lost 5 bases; unmatched junction nucleotides: 11. The CDR3 consists of 15 residues. The germline CDR1 and CDR2 sequences are MNHNS and SASEGT. The CDR3 coding sequence is TGTGCCAGCAGCCCGGATGGACAGGGGCGCCACGAGCAGTACTTC. It yields the protein CASSPDGQGRHEQYF.

The chain carries TRBV7-9 and TRBJ2-7, with TRBD1 matching 9 bases. Per germline, CDR1 SEHNR and CDR2 FQNEAQ (reference sequence). The CDR3 contains 15 residues. The trim removed 5 bases at V and 2 bases at J, leaving 7 bases unmatched. The CDR3 loop reads CASSPSGTGPYEQYF. The CDR3 coding sequence is TGTGCCAGCAGCCCAAGTGGGACAGGGCCCTACGAGCAGTACTTC.

This chain joins TRBV7-9 and TRBJ1-3; D call uncertain. V lost 3 bases and J 0 bases, leaving 15 bases between the germline ends. Germline V CDR1 and CDR2: SEHNR, FQNEAQ (reference sequence). The CDR3 runs 17 residues. CDR3 DNA: TGTGCCAGCAGCTTCCCGTTAATAGTAGACTCTGGAAACACCATATATTTT. Amino acids: CASSFPLIVDSGNTIYF.

This clone was observed a few times. The chain combines TRBV2 with TRBJ1-5, with TRBD1 matching over 10 bases. Germline V CDR1 and CDR2: SNHLY, FYNNEI. The CDR3 has 15 residues. Trimming at V came to 5 bases and at J to 6 bases, leaving 7 bases not matched to a gene. DNA for the CDR3: TGTGCCAGCAGTTCCCGGGACAGGGGTAGTCAGCCCCAGCATTTT. Its protein is CASSSRDRGSQPQHF.

The rearrangement links TRBV30 to TRBJ1-2; weak D call: TRBD1 (5 bases). V was shortened by 0 bases and J by 1 base, with 6 bases between the two germline ends. Germline lookup yields CDR1 GTSNPN and CDR2 SVGIG (reference sequence). The CDR3 runs 13 residues. This CDR3 is CAWSVDSNYGYTF. In DNA, the CDR3 is TGTGCCTGGAGTGTTGACAGTAACTATGGCTACACCTTC.

This clone was seen only a few times. The chain links TRBV7-3 to TRBJ2-2, with 11 bases that match TRBD2. Germline-derived CDR1 and CDR2 are SGHTA and FQGTGA. The CDR3 length is 17 residues. The trim removed 3 bases at V and 3 bases at J, leaving 6 bases unmatched. The CDR3 nucleotides read TGTGCCAGCAGCTTTTTAGCGGGAGGGTCGTACACCGGGGAGCTGTTTTTT. It encodes CASSFLAGGSYTGELFF.

This clone came up a few times. The chain combines TRBV25-1 with TRBJ1-1; 8 bases line up with TRBD1. Losses at the gene ends were 1 base for V and 11 bases for J; bases not matched to a gene: 6. This CDR3 region has 13 residues. Germline assignment: CDR1 MGHDK and CDR2 SYGVNS. The CDR3 nucleotides read TGTGCCAGCAGTGAATCGGGCAGGGGGCGTGCTTTCTTT. It translates to CASSESGRGRAFF.

A few counts support this clone. The V call is TRBV18, the J call TRBJ1-4, with 9 bases fitting TRBD1. V lost 1 base and J lost 3; bases outside the gene matches: 15. The CDR3 runs to 20 residues. Germline CDR1 reads KGHSH; CDR2 reads LQKENI. CDR3 coding DNA: TGTGCCAGCTCACCACGACCTTCCGGGACAGGGAGTGGAGCTAATGAAAAACTGTTTTTT. It specifies CASSPRPSGTGSGANEKLFF.

This chain joins TRBV6-5 and TRBJ1-2, with TRBD1 matching over 8 bases. CDR1 is MNHEY and CDR2 is SVGAGI in the germline V gene. This CDR3 spans 13 amino acids. Trimming removed 6 bases from V and 6 bases from J; junction bases left unmatched: 6. CDR3 DNA sequence: TGTGCCAGCAGCCGAGGACAGGGAAATGGCTACACCTTC. It is translated as CASSRGQGNGYTF.

V usage is TRBV28 and J usage is TRBJ1-5; unclear D gene. CDR1 and CDR2 (germline): MDHEN, SYDVKM. The CDR3 totals 15 residues. Deletions cut 6 bases from V and 2 bases from J, with 14 bases between. The CDR3 region has the DNA TGTGCCAGCAGCCGACTCGATGTGGGCAATCAGCCCCAGCATTTT. Translation: CASSRLDVGNQPQHF.

This clone was seen a handful of times. This sequence joins TRBV7-8 and TRBJ2-3, with 7 bases that match TRBD2. J was trimmed by 1 base and V by 7 bases; bases with no gene match: 11. CDR3 size: 16 residues. Germline V gives CDR1 SGHVS, CDR2 FQNEAQ. The chain's CDR3 is CASIERREWGTDTQYF. The CDR3 DNA reads TGTGCCAGCATAGAGAGGCGGGAGTGGGGCACAGATACGCAGTATTTT.